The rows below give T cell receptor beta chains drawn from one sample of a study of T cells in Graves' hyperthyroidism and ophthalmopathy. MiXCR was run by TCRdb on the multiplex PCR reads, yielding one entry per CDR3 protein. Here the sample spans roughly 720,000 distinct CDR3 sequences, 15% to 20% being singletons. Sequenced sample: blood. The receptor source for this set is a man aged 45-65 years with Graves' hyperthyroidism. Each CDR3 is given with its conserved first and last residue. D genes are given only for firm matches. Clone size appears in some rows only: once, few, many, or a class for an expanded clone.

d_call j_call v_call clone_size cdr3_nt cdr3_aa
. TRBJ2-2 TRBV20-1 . TGCAGTGCTAGAAACACCGGGGAGCTGTTTTTT CSARNTGELFF
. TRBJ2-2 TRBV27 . TGTGCCAGCAGTTTTTTTCCCGGGGAGCTGTTTTTT CASSFFPGELFF
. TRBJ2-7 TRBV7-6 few TGTGCCAGCAGCTCTCTGGGAGGCGAGCAGTACTTC CASSSLGGEQYF
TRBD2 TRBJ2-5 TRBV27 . TGTGCCAGCAGTTCACTAACAGCGGGGCAAGAGACCCAGTACTTC CASSSLTAGQETQYF
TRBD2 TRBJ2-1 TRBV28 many TGTGCCAGCAGTTCACATAGCGGGAGGGATTACAATGAGCAGTTCTTC CASSSHSGRDYNEQFF
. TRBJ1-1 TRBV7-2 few TGTGCCAGCAGGCTTTCCACTGAAGCTTTCTTT CASRLSTEAFF
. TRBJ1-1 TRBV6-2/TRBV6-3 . TGTGCCAGCAGTGACCCTTCGAGGCGGACGAACACTGATGCTTTCTTT CASSDPSRRTNTDAFF
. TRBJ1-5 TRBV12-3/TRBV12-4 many TGTGCCAGCAGCTACTCCTCAGGGTACAATCAGCCCCAGCATTTT CASSYSSGYNQPQHF
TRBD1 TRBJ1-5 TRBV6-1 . TGTGCCAGCAGTGAAACAGGGGGGCCCCAGCATTTT CASSETGGPQHF
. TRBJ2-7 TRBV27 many TGTGCCAGCAGTGTCGCGGGGCTCGAGCAGTACTTC CASSVAGLEQYF
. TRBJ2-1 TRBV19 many TGTGCCAGTAGTATCCTTCAGGGCCTAAACAATGAGCAGTTCTTC CASSILQGLNNEQFF
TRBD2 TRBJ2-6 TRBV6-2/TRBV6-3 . TGTGCCAGCAGTTCAACTAGCGGGAGCTTTTCTGGGGCCAACGTCCTGACTTTC CASSSTSGSFSGANVLTF
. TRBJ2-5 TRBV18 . TGTGCCAGCTCACCACCCGCAGGGTCGCTGGAGACCCAGTACTTC CASSPPAGSLETQYF
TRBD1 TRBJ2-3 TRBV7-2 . TGTGCCAGCAGCCTTAATGGACAGGAATTTAGCGCAGATACGCAGTATTTT CASSLNGQEFSADTQYF
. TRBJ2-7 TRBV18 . TGTGCCAGCTCACAACAGGAGAGCTCCTACGGGCAGTACTTC CASSQQESSYGQYF
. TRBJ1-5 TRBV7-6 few TGTGCCAGCAGCACAGATGGGGGCGAGCGTCAGCCCCAGCATTTT CASSTDGGERQPQHF